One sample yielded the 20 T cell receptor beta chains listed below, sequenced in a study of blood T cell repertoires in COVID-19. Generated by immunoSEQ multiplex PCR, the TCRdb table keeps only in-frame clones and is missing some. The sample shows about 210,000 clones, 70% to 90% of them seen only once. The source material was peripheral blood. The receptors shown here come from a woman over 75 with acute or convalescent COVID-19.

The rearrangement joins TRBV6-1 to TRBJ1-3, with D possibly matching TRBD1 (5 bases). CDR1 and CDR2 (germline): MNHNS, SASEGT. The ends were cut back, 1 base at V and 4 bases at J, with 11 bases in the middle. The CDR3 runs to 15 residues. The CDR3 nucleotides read TGTGCCAGCAGTGAAGTGGGGGGGAAAGGAAACACCATATATTTT. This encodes CASSEVGGKGNTIYF.

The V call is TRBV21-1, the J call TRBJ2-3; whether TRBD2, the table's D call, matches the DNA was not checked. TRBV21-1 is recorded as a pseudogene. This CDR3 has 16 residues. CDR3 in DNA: TGTGCCAGCAGCCTTACCCACGGGAGGGTCACAGATACGCAGTATTTT. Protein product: CASSLTHGRVTDTQYF.

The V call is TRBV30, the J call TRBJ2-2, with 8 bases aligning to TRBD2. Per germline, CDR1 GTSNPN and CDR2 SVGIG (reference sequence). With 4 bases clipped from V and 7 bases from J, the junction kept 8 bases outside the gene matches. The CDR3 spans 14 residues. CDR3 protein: CAWKPGLENGELFF. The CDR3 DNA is TGTGCCTGGAAACCGGGACTAGAAAACGGGGAGCTGTTTTTT.

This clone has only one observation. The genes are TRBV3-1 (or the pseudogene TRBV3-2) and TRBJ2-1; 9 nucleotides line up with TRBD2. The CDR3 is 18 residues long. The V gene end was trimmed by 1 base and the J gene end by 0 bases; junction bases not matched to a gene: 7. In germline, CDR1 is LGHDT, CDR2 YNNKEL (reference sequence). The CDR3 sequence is CASSQVVLAGSSYNEQFF. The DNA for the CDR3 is TGTGCCAGCAGCCAAGTAGTCCTAGCGGGAAGCTCCTACAATGAGCAGTTCTTC.

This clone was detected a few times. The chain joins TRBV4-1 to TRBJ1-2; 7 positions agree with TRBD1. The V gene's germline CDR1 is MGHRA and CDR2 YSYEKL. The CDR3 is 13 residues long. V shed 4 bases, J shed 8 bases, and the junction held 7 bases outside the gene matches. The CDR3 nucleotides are TGCGCCAGCAGCCGCGAGGGGGCGCAAGGCTACACCTTC. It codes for CASSREGAQGYTF.

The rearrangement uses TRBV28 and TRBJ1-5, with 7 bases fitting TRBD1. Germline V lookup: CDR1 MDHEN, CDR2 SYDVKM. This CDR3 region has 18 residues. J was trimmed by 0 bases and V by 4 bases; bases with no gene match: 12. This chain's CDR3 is CASSSPGTVMNSNQPQHF. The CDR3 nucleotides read TGTGCCAGCAGTTCTCCCGGGACAGTTATGAATAGCAATCAGCCCCAGCATTTT.

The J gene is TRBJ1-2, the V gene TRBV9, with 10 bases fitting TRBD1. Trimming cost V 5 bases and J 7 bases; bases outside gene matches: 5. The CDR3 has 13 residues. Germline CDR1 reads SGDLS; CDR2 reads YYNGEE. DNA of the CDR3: TGTGCCAGCAGTGGACAGGGGGAGGGTGGCTACACCTTC. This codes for CASSGQGEGGYTF.

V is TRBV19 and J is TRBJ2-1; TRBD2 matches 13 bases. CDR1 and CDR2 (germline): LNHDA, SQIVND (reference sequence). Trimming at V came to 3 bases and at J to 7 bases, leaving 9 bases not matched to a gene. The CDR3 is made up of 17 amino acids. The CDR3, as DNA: TGTGCCAGTAGTATCCAACCGGGACTAGCGGGAACAAATGAGCAGTTCTTC. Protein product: CASSIQPGLAGTNEQFF.

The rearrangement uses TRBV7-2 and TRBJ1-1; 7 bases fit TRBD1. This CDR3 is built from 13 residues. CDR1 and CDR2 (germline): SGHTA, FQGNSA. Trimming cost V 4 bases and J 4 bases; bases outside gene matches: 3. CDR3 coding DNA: TGTGCCAGCAGCTCGGGACAGCCCACTGAAGCTTTCTTT. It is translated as CASSSGQPTEAFF.

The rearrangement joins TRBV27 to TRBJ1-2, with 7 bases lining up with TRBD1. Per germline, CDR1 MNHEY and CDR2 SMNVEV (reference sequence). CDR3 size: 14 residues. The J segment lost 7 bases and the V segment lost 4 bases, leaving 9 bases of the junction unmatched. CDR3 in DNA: TGTGCCAGCAGTTCCCGACAGGGCCTTGGTGGCTACACCTTC. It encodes CASSSRQGLGGYTF.

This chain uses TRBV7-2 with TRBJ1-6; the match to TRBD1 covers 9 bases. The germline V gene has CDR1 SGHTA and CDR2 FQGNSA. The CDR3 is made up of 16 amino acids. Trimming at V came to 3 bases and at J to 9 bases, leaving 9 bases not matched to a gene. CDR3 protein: CASSFTPGQGFSPLHF. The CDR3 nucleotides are TGTGCCAGCAGCTTTACTCCCGGACAGGGGTTTTCACCCCTCCACTTT. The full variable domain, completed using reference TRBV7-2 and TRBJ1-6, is GAGVSQSPSNKVTEKGKDVELRCDPISGHTALYWYRQSLGQGLEFLIYFQGNSAPDKSGLPSDRFSAERTGGSVSTLTIQRTQQEDSAVYLCASSFTPGQGFSPLHFGNGTRLTVT.

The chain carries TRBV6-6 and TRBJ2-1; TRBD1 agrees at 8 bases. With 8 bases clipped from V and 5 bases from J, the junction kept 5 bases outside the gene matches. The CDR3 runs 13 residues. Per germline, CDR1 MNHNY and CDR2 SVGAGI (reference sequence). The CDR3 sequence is CASARGQDNEQFF. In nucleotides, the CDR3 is TGTGCCAGCGCACGGGGACAGGACAATGAGCAGTTCTTC.

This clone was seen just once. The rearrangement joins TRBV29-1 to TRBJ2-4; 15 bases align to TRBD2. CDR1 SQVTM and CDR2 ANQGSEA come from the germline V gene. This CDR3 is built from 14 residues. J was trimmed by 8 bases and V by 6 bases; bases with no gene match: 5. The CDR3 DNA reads TGCAGCGTGGCCGGACTAGCGGGGGGGGACATTCAGTACTTC. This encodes CSVAGLAGGDIQYF.

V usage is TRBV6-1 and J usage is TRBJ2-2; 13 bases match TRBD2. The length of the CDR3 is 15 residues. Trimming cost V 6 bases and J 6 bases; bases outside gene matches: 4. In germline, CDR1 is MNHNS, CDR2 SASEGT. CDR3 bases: TGTGCCAGCAGCCGGACTAGCGGGAGTTCCGGGGAGCTGTTTTTT. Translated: CASSRTSGSSGELFF.

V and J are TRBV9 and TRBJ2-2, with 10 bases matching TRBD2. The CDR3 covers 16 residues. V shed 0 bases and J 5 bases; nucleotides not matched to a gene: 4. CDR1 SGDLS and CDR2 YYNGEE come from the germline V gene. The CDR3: CASSVGGLASTGELFF. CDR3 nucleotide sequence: TGTGCCAGCAGCGTAGGGGGACTAGCGTCGACCGGGGAGCTGTTTTTT.

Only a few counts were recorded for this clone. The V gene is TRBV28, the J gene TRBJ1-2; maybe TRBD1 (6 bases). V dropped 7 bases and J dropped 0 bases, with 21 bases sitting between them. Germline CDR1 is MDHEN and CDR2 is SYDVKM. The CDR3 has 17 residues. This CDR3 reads CASTSGTSYSANYGYTF. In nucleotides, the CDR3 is TGTGCCAGCACCTCCGGGACATCCTATTCAGCTAACTATGGCTACACCTTC.

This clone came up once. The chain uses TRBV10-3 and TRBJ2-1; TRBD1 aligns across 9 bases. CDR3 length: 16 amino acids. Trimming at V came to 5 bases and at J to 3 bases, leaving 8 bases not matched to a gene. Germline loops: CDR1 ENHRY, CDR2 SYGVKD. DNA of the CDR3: TGTGCCATCAGTCCGCTCCGGGACAGGGTCTACAATGAGCAGTTCTTC. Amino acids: CAISPLRDRVYNEQFF.

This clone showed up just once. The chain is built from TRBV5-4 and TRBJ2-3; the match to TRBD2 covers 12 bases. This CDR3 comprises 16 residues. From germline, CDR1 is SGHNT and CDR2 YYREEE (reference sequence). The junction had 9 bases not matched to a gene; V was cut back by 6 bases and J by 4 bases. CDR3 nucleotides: TGTGCCAGCACCGAACGACTAGCGGGAGAGGCAGATACGCAGTATTTT. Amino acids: CASTERLAGEADTQYF.

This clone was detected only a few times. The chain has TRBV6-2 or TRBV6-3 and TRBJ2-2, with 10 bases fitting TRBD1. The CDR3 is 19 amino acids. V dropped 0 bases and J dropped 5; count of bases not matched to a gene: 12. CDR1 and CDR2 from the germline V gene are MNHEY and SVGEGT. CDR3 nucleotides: TGTGCCAGCAGTTACTCCGCCCGGTGGGACAGGGGCGTTACCGGGGAGCTGTTTTTT. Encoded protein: CASSYSARWDRGVTGELFF.

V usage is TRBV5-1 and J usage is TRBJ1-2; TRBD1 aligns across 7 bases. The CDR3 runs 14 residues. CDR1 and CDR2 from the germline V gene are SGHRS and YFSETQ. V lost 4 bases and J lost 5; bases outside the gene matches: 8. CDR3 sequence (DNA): TGCGCCAGCAGCGGAGGGACAGTCGGGTATGGCTACACCTTC. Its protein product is CASSGGTVGYGYTF.